The 3 T cell receptor beta chains given below trace back to one sample, sequenced in a study of T cells in Graves' hyperthyroidism and ophthalmopathy. Researchers took RNA transcripts and amplified the TCR beta CDR3 regions from them. The HTBI primer set was used in a first-round RT-PCR of the TCR CDR3. TCRdb re-called the multiplex PCR reads through MiXCR, storing one row per CDR3 protein. The sample has hundreds of thousands of distinct CDR3 sequences, around 20% seen once. The specimen sequenced was blood. These receptors originate from a man aged 25 to 45 with Graves' ophthalmopathy.

This chain connects TRBV3-1 to TRBJ1-2, with TRBD1 as a possible D gene (5 bases). Germline-derived CDR1 and CDR2 are LGHDT and YNNKEL (reference sequence). The CDR3 is made up of 14 amino acids. V shed 2 bases and J shed 8 bases, with 15 bases lying between them. CDR3 bases: TGTGCCAGCAGCCAACTTGCGGGTAGGGGAGGCTACACCTTC. It translates to CASSQLAGRGGYTF.

The rearrangement links TRBV5-1 to TRBJ2-7; TRBD2 aligns across 9 bases. The CDR3 totals 14 residues. Germline values: CDR1 SGHRS, CDR2 YFSETQ. V lost 3 bases, J lost 0 bases, and 1 base stayed unmatched. The CDR3 DNA reads as TGCGCCAGCAGCTCTAGCGGGGTCTCCTACGAGCAGTACTTC. This sequence encodes CASSSSGVSYEQYF.

This clonotype appeared many times. The chain couples TRBV27 to TRBJ2-2, with D perhaps TRBD1 (5 bases). Trimming stripped 6 bases from V and 2 bases from J, with 7 bases between. Germline V lookup: CDR1 MNHEY, CDR2 SMNVEV (reference sequence). The CDR3 contains 13 residues. The CDR3 reads CASRQVNTGELFF. CDR3 sequence (DNA): TGTGCCAGCAGACAGGTCAACACCGGGGAGCTGTTTTTT.